These 5 T cell receptor beta chains share one sample of origin, sequenced in a study of cytomegalovirus exposure and HLA in healthy donors. Amplification used 60 Vbeta primers and 13 Jbeta primers. Libraries were prepared by immunoSEQ multiplex PCR; TCRdb keeps only in-frame clonotypes and omits some of them. In the table there are around 200,000 clones, 60% to 85% of which are singletons. Sequencing input: PBMCs. These receptors all come from a female donor in good health and CMV-seronegative.

The V and J genes are TRBV29-1 and TRBJ2-3, with 8 bases lining up with TRBD2. The CDR3 loop spans 16 amino acids. Trimming took 0 bases from V and 0 from J; bases not matched to a gene: 5. CDR1 SQVTM and CDR2 ANQGSEA come from the germline V gene. The chain's CDR3 is CSVEDQERGSTDTQYF. As DNA, the CDR3 is TGCAGCGTTGAAGATCAAGAGCGGGGGAGCACAGATACGCAGTATTTT.

CDR3 residues: CASSAIRGTGNSPLHF. As DNA, the CDR3 is TGTGCCAGCAGCGCTATTAGGGGAACGGGTAATTCACCCCTCCACTTT. The chain employs TRBV9 and TRBJ1-6; tentative D call: TRBD1 (5 bases). Germline loops: CDR1 SGDLS, CDR2 YYNGEE. V lost 3 bases and J 6 bases, leaving 16 bases between the germline ends. The length of the CDR3 is 16 residues.

The chain recombines TRBV7-2 with TRBJ2-1, with 7 bases that match TRBD1. V trimming: 5 bases; J trimming: 4 bases; junction bases outside the gene matches: 5. This CDR3 comprises 14 residues. Germline loops: CDR1 SGHTA, CDR2 FQGNSA. CDR3 in amino acids: CASSPTGYYNEQFF. The CDR3 DNA sequence: TGTGCCAGCAGCCCGACAGGGTATTACAATGAGCAGTTCTTC.

CDR3 bases: TGTGCCAGCAGCTTAGACAGATACAATGAAAAACTGTTTTTT. The encoded protein is CASSLDRYNEKLFF. The chain has TRBV7-2 and TRBJ1-4, with D hard to call. Germline V lookup: CDR1 SGHTA, CDR2 FQGNSA. Trimming removed 1 base from V and 5 bases from J, with 8 bases in between. This CDR3 region has 14 residues.

J is TRBJ1-5 and V is TRBV7-8; a weak D match, TRBD1 (6 bases). V lost 1 base and J lost 3, with 10 bases in between. The CDR3 is made up of 15 amino acids. The germline V gene encodes CDR1 SGHVS and CDR2 FQNEAQ. The CDR3 loop is CASSLGRGTNQPQHF. As DNA, the CDR3 is TGTGCCAGCAGCTTAGGCAGGGGTACCAATCAGCCCCAGCATTTT.